This TCR beta chain was retrieved from a study of blood T cell repertoires in COVID-19. At the level of the study: COVID-19 samples, acute and convalescent, were from the United States, Italy and Spain. In each case, the material was cDNA or gDNA derived from T cells, B-cell-depleted T cells, or PBMCs.

The V and J ends lost 4 bases and 2 bases, in that order; junction bases with no gene match: 3. Germline CDR1 reads WNHNN; CDR2 reads SYGVQD (reference sequence). The CDR3 is made up of 14 amino acids. Study processing details: Cell counts per sample came from amplifying reference gene primers. Clones were read by immunoSEQ multiplex PCR, and TCRdb kept only the in-frame ones, dropping some. V, J and clone size reflect that table, while D and trimming were determined from the DNA. Of about 310,000 clones listed, 85% to 90% are singletons. Seattle patients were enrolled while actively infected and followed longitudinally.

This TCR was sampled from a woman in her twenties or thirties with COVID-19, enrolled during active disease. Sequencing was performed on peripheral blood. The V and J genes are TRBV10-1 and TRBJ2-7; 9 bases are a match to TRBD2. The CDR3 DNA is TGCGCCAGCAGTGCTAGCGGGGAGACCTACGAGCAGTACTTC. Its translation: CASSASGETYEQYF.